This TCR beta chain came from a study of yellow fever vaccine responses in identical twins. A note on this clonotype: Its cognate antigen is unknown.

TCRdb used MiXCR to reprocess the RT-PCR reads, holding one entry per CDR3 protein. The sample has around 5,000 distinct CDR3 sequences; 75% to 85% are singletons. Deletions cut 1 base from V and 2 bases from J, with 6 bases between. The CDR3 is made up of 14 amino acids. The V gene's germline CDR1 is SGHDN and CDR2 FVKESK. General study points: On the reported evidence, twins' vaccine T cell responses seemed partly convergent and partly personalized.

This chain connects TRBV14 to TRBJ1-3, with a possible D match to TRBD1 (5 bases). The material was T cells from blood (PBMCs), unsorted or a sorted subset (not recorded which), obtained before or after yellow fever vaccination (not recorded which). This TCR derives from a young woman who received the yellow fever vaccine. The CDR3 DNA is TGTGCCAGCAGCCAAGGACAGCCTGGAAACACCATATATTTT. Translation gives CASSQGQPGNTIYF. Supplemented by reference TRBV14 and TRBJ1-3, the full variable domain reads EAGVTQFPSHSVIEKGQTVTLRCDPISGHDNLYWYRRVMGKEIKFLLHFVKESKQDESGMPNNRFLAERTGGTYSTLKVQPAELEDSGVYFCASSQGQPGNTIYFGEGSWLTVV.